This passage covers 21 T cell receptor beta chains from one sample sequenced in a study of spatial heterogeneity in lung cancer (dated by TCRdb to between 2019 and 2020). What the study reported, not specific to this receptor: The tumor nonsynonymous mutation count correlated with the number of expanded alpha and beta TCRs within the tumor.

The receptor library was made with 5' RACE. The instrument was a NextSeq 500. Clones were called with MiXCR by TCRdb after fastp trimmed the public reads at Q25, and only in-frame beta chains were retained. Here each entry gathers all rows of one CDR3 protein and keeps the most common genes and DNA. For this sample there are around 4,300 distinct CDR3 sequences; 7.5% to 9.5% appear just once. The ten biggest clones cover roughly 8.9% of the sample. No antigens are known for them. The sample's time point label is to be understood as: sample taken at primary tumor resection. The source was lung tumor tissue, collected at surgery. These receptors were taken from a male donor with early-stage non-small cell lung cancer.

In its sample, this clonotype is medium-sized. The V call is TRBV19, the J call TRBJ2-3, with 7 bases lining up with TRBD1. The CDR3 sequence is 15 residues long. Trimming cost V 6 bases and J 0 bases; bases outside gene matches: 6. Germline-derived CDR1 and CDR2 are LNHDA and SQIVND (reference sequence). Here the CDR3 reads CASRLTGPSTDTQYF. The DNA of the CDR3 is TGTGCCAGTAGGCTGACAGGGCCTAGCACAGATACGCAGTATTTT.

This clonotype was recorded at least ten times. Here the CDR3 reads CASSSYSGIGETQYF. The CDR3 DNA reads TGTGCCAGCAGCAGCTATAGCGGGATCGGGGAGACCCAGTACTTC. The rearrangement joins TRBV6-2 or TRBV6-3 to TRBJ2-5; TRBD2 aligns across 8 bases. Germline CDR1 is MNHEY and CDR2 is SVGEGT. Trimming took 6 bases from V and 5 from J; bases not matched to a gene: 11. The CDR3 spans 15 residues.

This clonotype has ten or more counts. This chain connects TRBV27 to TRBJ1-3; no firm D call. The length of the CDR3 is 15 residues. CDR1 is MNHEY, CDR2 SMNVEV, per germline (reference sequence). With 5 bases removed from V and 0 bases from J, the gap between germline ends came to 11 bases. The CDR3 loop is CASSPVRNSGNTIYF. CDR3 nucleotides: TGTGCCAGCAGTCCCGTCAGGAACTCTGGAAACACCATATATTTT.

This clonotype is termed medium-sized. The rearrangement links TRBV6-2 or TRBV6-3 to TRBJ1-6, with TRBD1 as a possible D gene (5 bases). Germline assignment: CDR1 MNHEY and CDR2 SVGEGT. Deletions cut 5 bases from V and 8 bases from J, with 10 bases between. CDR3 length: 13 residues. Here the CDR3 DNA reads TGTGCCAGCAGTACAAGGACACATTCACCCCTCCACTTT. Protein: CASSTRTHSPLHF.

V and J are TRBV11-2 and TRBJ1-1; weak D call: TRBD1 (6 bases). The germline V gene encodes CDR1 SGHAT and CDR2 FQNNGV. CDR3 length equals 14 residues. Trimming stripped 3 bases from V and 2 bases from J, with 10 bases between. The CDR3, as DNA: TGTGCCAGCAGCTTTTACAGGGACAACACTGAAGCTTTCTTT. Translating it yields CASSFYRDNTEAFF.

By share, this clonotype ranks as medium-sized (0.01 to 0.1%). The genes are TRBV7-2 and TRBJ1-2, with D hard to call. V was trimmed by 5 bases and J by 1 base, leaving 14 bases between them. The germline CDR1 and CDR2 sequences are SGHTA and FQGNSA. The CDR3 covers 15 residues. Written as DNA, the CDR3 is TGTGCCAGCAGCACCAGACAAGATAGTAACTATGGCTACACCTTC. As protein: CASSTRQDSNYGYTF.

This clonotype qualifies as large. This chain links TRBV7-2 with TRBJ1-1; D unclear. Deletions cut 5 bases from V and 6 bases from J, with 13 bases between. CDR3 length: 13 residues. Looked up from germline, CDR1 is SGHTA and CDR2 is FQGNSA. CDR3 residues: CASSPNGVSEAFF. As DNA, the CDR3 is TGTGCCAGCAGCCCCAATGGGGTTTCTGAAGCTTTCTTT. Drawing the rest from reference TRBV7-2 and TRBJ1-1, the complete variable domain is GAGVSQSPSNKVTEKGKDVELRCDPISGHTALYWYRQSLGQGLEFLIYFQGNSAPDKSGLPSDRFSAERTGGSVSTLTIQRTQQEDSAVYLCASSPNGVSEAFFGQGTRLTVV.

This clonotype is categorized as medium-sized. This chain joins TRBV29-1 and TRBJ1-1; tentative D call: TRBD1 (5 bases). CDR1 is SQVTM and CDR2 is ANQGSEA in the germline V gene. This CDR3 is built from 12 residues. V lost 2 bases, J lost 1 base, and 5 bases lay in between. CDR3 nucleotides: TGCAGCGTTGAAAGGGGGAACACTGAAGCTTTCTTT. It translates to CSVERGNTEAFF.

This clonotype qualifies as medium-sized (0.01 to 0.1%). This sequence joins TRBV2 and TRBJ2-7; TRBD1 is a possible D gene (6 bases). This CDR3 is built from 13 residues. V was shortened by 9 bases and J by 0 bases, with 12 bases between the two germline ends. Germline lookup yields CDR1 SNHLY and CDR2 FYNNEI. Written as DNA, the CDR3 is TGTGCCAGGCCCCTCAGGGGCTCCTACGAGCAGTACTTC. Protein: CARPLRGSYEQYF.

This clonotype was seen a few times. The chain has TRBV7-8 and TRBJ2-5; D is unclear. Germline V gives CDR1 SGHVS, CDR2 FQNEAQ. Trimming took off 5 bases at V and 5 bases at J, with 9 bases between the two ends. The CDR3 loop spans 12 amino acids. This CDR3 is CASSRIQETQYF. CDR3 in DNA: TGTGCCAGCAGCCGTATCCAGGAGACCCAGTACTTC.

This clonotype was observed at least ten times. This rearrangement joins TRBV10-3 to TRBJ2-7; D unclear. This CDR3 is built from 12 residues. The V gene's germline CDR1 is ENHRY and CDR2 SYGVKD. V was pared by 10 bases and J by 0 bases, with 10 bases between. The CDR3 bases are TGTGCCACCCAAGGCCTCTCCTACGAGCAGTACTTC. Residues: CATQGLSYEQYF.

Sample share makes this clonotype medium-sized. The rearrangement uses TRBV18 and TRBJ1-2, with TRBD1 as a possible D gene (6 bases). The CDR3 covers 14 residues. The ends were cut back, 3 bases at V and 5 bases at J, with 13 bases in the middle. From germline, CDR1 is KGHSH and CDR2 LQKENI. The CDR3, as DNA: TGTGCCAGCTCACCCACTGGGACAATATATGGCTACACCTTC. Amino acid sequence: CASSPTGTIYGYTF.

This clonotype is deemed medium-sized. The J gene is TRBJ2-1, the V gene TRBV7-2; possible D gene TRBD2, 6 bases. Trimming cost V 1 base and J 8 bases, with 24 bases left between them. In germline, CDR1 is SGHTA, CDR2 FQGNSA. CDR3 length: 18 residues. The CDR3 region is CASSLVGMLGLPPDEQFF. CDR3 DNA: TGTGCCAGCAGCTTAGTTGGGATGTTGGGACTCCCGCCGGATGAGCAGTTCTTC.

Relative to its sample, this clonotype is medium-sized. The V gene is TRBV20-1, the J gene TRBJ1-4, with D tentatively TRBD1 (5 bases). CDR3 length: 15 residues. Germline V CDR1 and CDR2: DFQATT, SNEGSKA (reference sequence). The V and J ends lost 2 bases and 6 bases respectively, with 16 bases between them. The CDR3 DNA follows: TGCAGTGCTAGAAATAAGTGGGGCTCGTATGAAAAACTGTTTTTT. Translation: CSARNKWGSYEKLFF.

This clonotype appeared a few times. The chain links TRBV28 to TRBJ2-5; TRBD1 aligns across 8 bases. The CDR3 has 16 residues. The germline gives CDR1 MDHEN, CDR2 SYDVKM. V lost 6 bases to trimming and J lost 3 bases; unmatched junction nucleotides: 12. The CDR3 protein is CASSSPGTGRKETQYF. The CDR3 DNA is TGTGCCAGCAGCTCCCCCGGGACAGGAAGAAAAGAGACCCAGTACTTC.

This clonotype was observed many times. The chain joins TRBV28 to TRBJ2-7, with 10 bases lining up with TRBD1. Trimming took 4 bases from V and 2 from J; bases not matched to a gene: 8. This CDR3 has 16 residues. Germline V gives CDR1 MDHEN, CDR2 SYDVKM. This CDR3 reads CASSSAGTGEPYEQYF. The DNA of the CDR3 is TGTGCCAGCAGTTCGGCCGGGACAGGGGAACCCTACGAGCAGTACTTC.

This clonotype appeared many times. The rearrangement links TRBV24-1 to TRBJ2-3; 8 bases fit TRBD2. CDR3 length: 16 amino acids. Germline V lookup: CDR1 KGHDR, CDR2 SFDVKD. Losses at the gene ends were 1 base for V and 1 base for J; bases not matched to a gene: 3. The CDR3 bases are TGTGCCACCAGTGATTTTCCAGCGGGGGGCACAGATACGCAGTATTTT. Its translation: CATSDFPAGGTDTQYF.

This clonotype was counted at least ten times. This rearrangement joins TRBV30 to TRBJ2-1, with TRBD2 identical over 8 bases. Germline CDR1 GTSNPN, CDR2 SVGIG (reference sequence). The CDR3 length is 16 residues. With 1 base clipped from V and 6 bases from J, the junction kept 11 bases outside the gene matches. The CDR3 bases are TGTGCCTGGAGTGGGGGGACTAGTCTGGGAGCCAATGAGCAGTTCTTC. This translates into CAWSGGTSLGANEQFF.

This clonotype has a count of ten or more. This chain uses TRBV20-1 with TRBJ2-1, with D maybe TRBD2 (6 bases). The CDR3 sequence is 13 residues long. Germline V gene lookup returns CDR1 DFQATT and CDR2 SNEGSKA (reference sequence). Trimming shortened V by 1 base and J by 3 bases, and 7 bases separated the two germline ends. DNA of the CDR3: TGCAGTGCTAGAGGGGACTTCTACAATGAGCAGTTCTTC. This encodes CSARGDFYNEQFF.

This clonotype was seen a few times. The V and J genes are TRBV20-1 and TRBJ2-3; tentative D call: TRBD2 (6 bases). This CDR3 has 16 residues. Trimming pared 0 bases from V and 2 bases from J, leaving 15 bases between. In germline, CDR1 is DFQATT, CDR2 SNEGSKA (reference sequence). The CDR3: CSARDFAGFNTDTQYF. For the CDR3, the DNA is TGCAGTGCTAGAGATTTCGCGGGGTTTAACACAGATACGCAGTATTTT.

This clonotype was counted at least ten times. The chain couples TRBV12-3 or TRBV12-4 to TRBJ1-5; TRBD1 matches 9 bases. The length of the CDR3 is 15 residues. The V gene end was trimmed by 5 bases and the J gene end by 7 bases; junction bases not matched to a gene: 9. The CDR3 DNA follows: TGTGCCAGCAGTGGGACAGGGAAAGCTCGGCAGCCCCAGCATTTT. Its translation: CASSGTGKARQPQHF.